This T cell receptor (beta chain) was sequenced for a study of CD8 T cells in Susac syndrome. The diagnostic criteria for definite or probable disease, as recently defined, were met by the patients with Susac syndrome. The CDR3 runs to 14 residues. V lost 3 bases and J lost 1, with 7 bases in between. Per the germline V gene, CDR1 is SGDLS and CDR2 is YYNGEE. Random-hexamer reverse transcription was applied to roughly 0.5 to 1 ug RNA. TCRdb analysed the immunoSEQ multiplex PCR reads with MiXCR anew, one entry per CDR3 protein. Of some 140,000 distinct CDR3 sequences listed, 85% to 95% were seen once; the top ten hold approximately 0.18%.

What was sequenced was CD8+ T cells from PBMCs. V gene TRBV9 combines with J gene TRBJ1-4; D might be TRBD1 (6 bases). The clonotype was recovered from a human donor with Susac syndrome. This chain's CDR3 is CASSGGRTNEKLFF. The CDR3 DNA reads as TGTGCCAGCAGCGGGGGGCGAACTAATGAAAAACTGTTTTTT.